A selection of T cell receptor beta chains follows, all from one sample in a study of T cell responses to AZD1222 COVID-19 vaccine. Sequenced by immunoSEQ multiplex PCR; TCRdb stores in-frame clones only, minus some. The sample lists 180,000 or so clones; around 90% were seen once. The sequencing used peripheral blood, collected 28 days after the second dose of the MenACWY control vaccine. The receptors were gathered from an adult who received the MenACWY meningococcal vaccine as a control. CDR3s include the opening cysteine and the closing phenylalanine or tryptophan. A D gene is named only where the DNA matches it firmly. Some rows have no size entry. The others give once, few or many, or a class for an expanded clone.

CDR3 protein: CASRTDLAPYEQYF
CDR3 DNA: TGCGCCAGCAGGACGGATTTGGCCCCCTACGAGCAGTACTTC
D gene: .
J gene: TRBJ2-7
V gene: TRBV10-2
clone size: .

CDR3 protein: CASSGQGMPNTEAFF
CDR3 DNA: TGTGCCAGCAGTGGGCAGGGAATGCCGAACACTGAAGCTTTCTTT
D gene: .
J gene: TRBJ1-1
V gene: TRBV28
clone size: .

CDR3 protein: CASSSPITGFGGYTF
CDR3 DNA: TGTGCCAGCAGCTCCCCGATTACAGGGTTCGGAGGCTACACCTTC
D gene: .
J gene: TRBJ1-2
V gene: TRBV7-2
clone size: .

CDR3 protein: CASSASGISYNEQFF
CDR3 DNA: TGTGCCAGCAGTGCATCCGGAATATCCTACAATGAGCAGTTCTTC
D gene: .
J gene: TRBJ2-1
V gene: TRBV6-4
clone size: once

CDR3 protein: CASSFPGQRTSNAEAFF
CDR3 DNA: TGTGCCAGTAGTTTCCCAGGACAGAGGACCTCTAACGCTGAAGCTTTCTTT
D gene: .
J gene: TRBJ1-1
V gene: TRBV19
clone size: once

CDR3 protein: CASSAQQGYSPLHF
CDR3 DNA: TGTGCCAGTAGTGCCCAACAGGGTTATTCACCCCTCCACTTT
D gene: .
J gene: TRBJ1-6
V gene: TRBV19
clone size: .

CDR3 protein: CATSDGTSQDQPQHF
CDR3 DNA: TGTGCCACCAGTGATGGGACAAGTCAGGATCAGCCCCAGCATTTT
D gene: .
J gene: TRBJ1-5
V gene: TRBV24-1
clone size: .

CDR3 protein: CASSPQGNTIYF
CDR3 DNA: TGTGCCAGCAGCCCCCAGGGAAACACCATATATTTT
D gene: .
J gene: TRBJ1-3
V gene: TRBV11-2
clone size: .

CDR3 protein: CASSTRRTSESTDTQYF
CDR3 DNA: TGTGCCAGCAGCACTCGCAGGACTAGCGAAAGCACAGATACGCAGTATTTT
D gene: TRBD2
J gene: TRBJ2-3
V gene: TRBV13
clone size: .

CDR3 protein: CASKDPGRTEAFF
CDR3 DNA: TGTGCCAGCAAGGATCCAGGGAGGACTGAAGCTTTCTTT
D gene: .
J gene: TRBJ1-1
V gene: TRBV27
clone size: .

CDR3 protein: CASSRDDRYRYEQYF
CDR3 DNA: TGCGCCAGCAGCCGAGACGACAGGTATAGGTACGAGCAGTACTTC
D gene: .
J gene: TRBJ2-7
V gene: TRBV4-3
clone size: .

CDR3 protein: CASSLERILLAGTLGTEAFF
CDR3 DNA: TGTGCCAGCAGCTTAGAAAGAATACTCTTGGCAGGGACGTTGGGGACTGAAGCTTTCTTT
D gene: .
J gene: TRBJ1-1
V gene: TRBV7-8
clone size: medium-sized

CDR3 protein: CASSQADGAQYF
CDR3 DNA: TGTGCCAGCAGCCAAGCGGACGGGGCGCAGTATTTT
D gene: .
J gene: TRBJ2-3
V gene: TRBV3-1/TRBV3-2
clone size: .

CDR3 protein: CASSRGYTGELFF
CDR3 DNA: TGTGCCAGCAGCCGGGGATACACCGGGGAGCTGTTTTTT
D gene: .
J gene: TRBJ2-2
V gene: TRBV7-3
clone size: few

CDR3 protein: CASSEFPGPGVSYEQYF
CDR3 DNA: TGCGCCAGCAGTGAGTTCCCCGGCCCGGGAGTTAGCTACGAGCAGTACTTC
D gene: .
J gene: TRBJ2-7
V gene: TRBV10-1
clone size: .